The clone carrying this TCR beta chain appeared many times. What it binds is unknown. Germline and genes: mouse. Reverse transcribed after extraction, RNA yielded cDNA as the sequencing template. TCRdb's copy holds only in-frame clones and misses some; the assay was immunoSEQ multiplex PCR. The sample was found to contain roughly 1,300 clones, and every one recurs. This specimen comes from a study of CD8+ T cells in alopecia areata. Study context: Female C3H/HeJ mice aged about 7-10 weeks received skin from approximately 6-13-month-old C3H/HeJ donors with spontaneous alopecia.

Overall study findings and caveats: For lesional scalp, especially alopecia totalis/universalis, clonality was higher than in normal scalp.

Sequencing was done on a sample of lesional skin. This sequence originates from a C3H/HeJ mouse with alopecia areata. The MHC haplotype of the strain is H2-k.

The covered CDR3 bases are TGTGCCTGGAGCCGTCGACAGGGCGCC. Amino acid sequence: CAWSRRQGA. The CDR3 reads in full as CAWSRRQGADYTF. The chain has TRBV31 and TRBJ1-2, with 7 nucleotides matching TRBD1. The CDR3 is cut off 4 residues early in the read; its end comes from the germline J gene. This CDR3 has 13 residues. The V gene's germline CDR1 is GKSSPN and CDR2 SITVG.